Listed here are 26 T cell receptor beta chains from one sample, sequenced in a study of blood T cell repertoires in COVID-19. Sequencing was performed with immunoSEQ multiplex PCR; in TCRdb, only in-frame clones are kept and a portion is missing. The sample includes roughly 68,000 clones, 88% of them seen just once. Sequenced input: peripheral blood. The receptor set was obtained from a man aged 50 to 60 with acute or convalescent COVID-19.

Comment on this clone: Other nucleotide sequences in the sample specify the same CDR3. This sequence joins TRBV2 and TRBJ2-1; 9 positions agree with TRBD1. This CDR3 spans 14 amino acids. J lost 4 bases, V lost 7 bases, and 5 bases had no gene match. The germline gives CDR1 SNHLY, CDR2 FYNNEI. Here the CDR3 reads CASTPGQGYNEQFF. CDR3 nucleotide sequence: TGTGCCAGCACTCCGGGACAGGGATACAATGAGCAGTTCTTC.

This chain connects TRBV6-6 to TRBJ2-3, with D possibly matching TRBD1 (5 bases). V gave up 6 bases and J gave up 4 bases, with 17 bases separating them. Germline lookup yields CDR1 MNHNY and CDR2 SVGAGI (reference sequence). The CDR3 has 15 amino acids. The CDR3 DNA reads TGTGCCAGCAGGAACGGGCCAAGGGGCCCAGATACGCAGTATTTT. Translation gives CASRNGPRGPDTQYF.

The CDR3 reads CASSWAQEDTQYF. The CDR3 DNA sequence: TGTGCCAGCAGTTGGGCCCAAGAGGATACGCAGTATTTT. The chain links TRBV6-5 to TRBJ2-3; D not certain. The CDR3 has 13 residues. Germline values: CDR1 MNHEY, CDR2 SVGAGI. The germline V and J ends were trimmed by 4 bases and 6 bases, with 11 bases remaining between them.

The chain uses TRBV9 and TRBJ2-2; D is possibly TRBD2 (6 bases). Trimming left V 2 bases short and J 6 bases short, with 14 bases between. This CDR3 contains 15 residues. Per germline, CDR1 SGDLS and CDR2 YYNGEE. This chain's CDR3 is CASSVLREEAGELFF. The DNA for the CDR3 is TGTGCCAGCAGCGTGTTAAGGGAGGAGGCCGGGGAGCTGTTTTTT.

The chain combines TRBV10-3 with TRBJ2-1; 10 bases map to TRBD2. V was pared by 3 bases and J by 7 bases, with 12 bases of the junction left unmatched. Germline V gene data show CDR1 as ENHRY and CDR2 as SYGVKD. This CDR3 has 17 amino acids. The CDR3 sequence: CAISERSGGALGNEQFF. The CDR3 region has the DNA TGTGCCATCAGTGAAAGGAGCGGGGGGGCCTTAGGGAATGAGCAGTTCTTC.

Here the CDR3 reads CASSTGFGEQYF. CDR3 nucleotides: TGTGCCAGCAGTACAGGGTTCGGCGAGCAGTACTTC. The chain recombines TRBV12-3 or TRBV12-4 with TRBJ2-7; possibly TRBD1 for D (6 bases). With 5 bases removed from V and 6 bases from J, the gap between germline ends came to 11 bases. The CDR3 has 12 residues.

The chain links TRBV7-3 to TRBJ2-7; TRBD1 matches 8 bases. The V and J ends lost 3 bases and 3 bases, in that order; junction bases with no gene match: 7. The CDR3 covers 15 residues. Germline loops: CDR1 SGHTA, CDR2 FQGTGA. CDR3 protein: CASSFGQGEGYEQYF. The CDR3, as DNA: TGTGCCAGCAGCTTCGGACAGGGCGAAGGCTACGAGCAGTACTTC.

V is TRBV4-2 and J is TRBJ2-1, with TRBD2 matching 9 bases. The J segment lost 6 bases and the V segment lost 6 bases, leaving 6 bases of the junction unmatched. CDR3 length: 14 amino acids. Germline assignment: CDR1 LGHNA and CDR2 YNFKEQ. The CDR3 sequence is CASRRGGLVNEQFF. The DNA of the CDR3 is TGTGCCAGCAGGCGGGGGGGGCTAGTCAATGAGCAGTTCTTC.

DNA for the CDR3: TGTGCCAGCAGAGCAGGGAATCAGCCCCAGCATTTT. Protein product: CASRAGNQPQHF. J is TRBJ1-5 and V is TRBV6-5; tentatively, D is TRBD1 (5 bases). V shed 6 bases and J shed 4 bases, with 7 bases lying between them. The germline V gene has CDR1 MNHEY and CDR2 SVGAGI. CDR3 length: 12 residues.

J is TRBJ2-1 and V is TRBV11-2; 9 bases match TRBD1. The trim removed 5 bases at V and 3 bases at J, leaving 5 bases unmatched. The CDR3 is 15 amino acids. Germline V gives CDR1 SGHAT, CDR2 FQNNGV. CDR3 region: CASSGGTGFYNEQFF. The CDR3 bases are TGTGCCAGCAGCGGAGGGACAGGGTTCTACAATGAGCAGTTCTTC. The full variable domain, in which reference TRBV11-2 and TRBJ2-1 provide the parts outside the CDR3, is EAGVAQSPRYKIIEKRQSVAFWCNPISGHATLYWYQQILGQGPKLLIQFQNNGVVDDSQLPKDRFSAERLKGVDSTLKIQPAKLEDSAVYLCASSGGTGFYNEQFFGPGTRLTVL.

The chain combines TRBV27 with TRBJ2-7; TRBD1 matches 7 bases. This CDR3 comprises 16 residues. J was trimmed by 0 bases and V by 4 bases; bases with no gene match: 9. Germline values: CDR1 MNHEY, CDR2 SMNVEV (reference sequence). The CDR3 DNA sequence: TGTGCCAGCAGTTATCTAAGGACAGGCCGCTCCTACGAGCAGTACTTC. It yields the protein CASSYLRTGRSYEQYF.

This chain uses TRBV5-1 with TRBJ2-3; D not certain. Germline loops: CDR1 SGHRS, CDR2 YFSETQ. V lost 0 bases to trimming and J lost 0 bases, with 11 bases between them. The length of the CDR3 is 16 residues. The CDR3 nucleotides read TGCGCCAGCAGCTTGGGAGGTAGCAGTAGCACAGATACGCAGTATTTT. This translates into CASSLGGSSSTDTQYF. Using reference TRBV5-1 and TRBJ2-3 for the parts outside the CDR3, the full variable domain is KAGVTQTPRYLIKTRGQQVTLSCSPISGHRSVSWYQQTPGQGLQFLFEYFSETQRNKGNFPGRFSGRQFSNSRSEMNVSTLELGDSALYLCASSLGGSSSTDTQYFGPGTRLTVL.

The V and J genes are TRBV5-8 and TRBJ1-1; possible D gene TRBD1, 6 bases. CDR1 and CDR2 (germline): SGHTS, YDEGEE. This CDR3 is 11 amino acids long. V was trimmed by 4 bases and J by 7 bases, leaving 8 bases between them. CDR3 residues: CASSLDSEAFF. In DNA form, the CDR3 reads TGTGCCAGCAGCCTGGACAGTGAAGCTTTCTTT.

The rearrangement joins TRBV12-2 to TRBJ2-5; TRBD1 is the table's D call, not checked against the DNA. TRBV12-2 is deemed a pseudogene. The CDR3 runs 14 residues. The CDR3 DNA reads TGTGCAAGTCGCCAACGACAGGGAACAGAGACCCAGTACTTC. This encodes CASRQRQGTETQYF.

This clone turned up a few times. This chain links TRBV6-5 with TRBJ2-7; D unclear. The CDR3 loop spans 15 amino acids. V lost 6 bases and J lost 2, with 17 bases in between. CDR1 MNHEY and CDR2 SVGAGI come from the germline V gene. The CDR3 nucleotides are TGTGCCAGCAGGTCAAAGACAAGCCCAACCTACGAGCAGTACTTC. Residues: CASRSKTSPTYEQYF.

The V gene is TRBV2, the J gene TRBJ2-1; D remains ambiguous. Trimming cost V 3 bases and J 4 bases, with 4 bases left between them. This CDR3 has 12 amino acids. Germline V lookup: CDR1 SNHLY, CDR2 FYNNEI. CDR3 coding DNA: TGTGCCAGCAGTGATCTGTACAATGAGCAGTTCTTC. This encodes CASSDLYNEQFF.

The rearrangement links TRBV9 to TRBJ2-1, with 14 bases lining up with TRBD2. J lost 6 bases, V lost 3 bases, and 2 bases had no gene match. Per the germline V gene, CDR1 is SGDLS and CDR2 is YYNGEE. The CDR3 sequence is 15 residues long. The CDR3 loop is CASSGGLAGANEQFF. The CDR3 region has the DNA TGTGCCAGCAGCGGGGGACTAGCGGGGGCCAATGAGCAGTTCTTC.

V and J are TRBV10-2 and TRBJ2-1; TRBD1 agrees at 12 bases. The CDR3 spans 16 residues. Germline V gene lookup returns CDR1 WSHSY and CDR2 SAAADI. V shed 3 bases and J 8 bases; nucleotides not matched to a gene: 8. The DNA of the CDR3 is TGCGCCAGCAGTGAATCGCTGGGACAGGGGGCCGATGAGCAGTTCTTC. Amino acid sequence: CASSESLGQGADEQFF.

The count of this clone is one. V is TRBV7-2 and J is TRBJ1-2; maybe TRBD1 (5 bases). Germline V lookup: CDR1 SGHTA, CDR2 FQGNSA. The CDR3 has 14 amino acids. The germline V and J ends were trimmed by 1 base and 4 bases, with 10 bases remaining between them. For the CDR3, the DNA is TGTGCCAGCAGCTTAGGTCGTCAGGGCTATGGCTACACCTTC. Amino acids: CASSLGRQGYGYTF.

The rearrangement joins TRBV18 to TRBJ2-7, with 9 bases aligning to TRBD1. This CDR3 spans 15 amino acids. Per the germline V gene, CDR1 is KGHSH and CDR2 is LQKENI. J lost 2 bases, V lost 6 bases, and 8 bases had no gene match. This CDR3 is CASSPGQGSPYEQYF. The DNA for the CDR3 is TGTGCCAGCTCGCCTGGACAGGGGAGTCCCTACGAGCAGTACTTC.

V usage is TRBV29-1 and J usage is TRBJ2-1, with 15 bases aligning to TRBD2. V lost 6 bases, J lost 0 bases, and 15 bases stayed unmatched. In germline, CDR1 is SQVTM, CDR2 ANQGSEA. The CDR3 spans 20 residues. CDR3 nucleotide sequence: TGCAGCGTGGATTTAAGGACTAGCGGGGGGGCAAAGAGCTCCTACAATGAGCAGTTCTTC. It is translated as CSVDLRTSGGAKSSYNEQFF.

The gene calls are TRBV5-5 and TRBJ2-7; 10 bases fit TRBD1. CDR3 length equals 15 residues. The germline CDR1 and CDR2 sequences are SGHKS and YYEKEE (reference sequence). Losses at the gene ends were 0 bases for V and 3 bases for J; bases not matched to a gene: 3. The CDR3 here is CASSLAGTGDYEQYF. The CDR3, as DNA: TGTGCCAGCAGCTTGGCCGGGACAGGGGACTACGAGCAGTACTTC.

The chain has TRBV9 and TRBJ2-3; TRBD2 matches at 11 bases. The germline CDR1 and CDR2 sequences are SGDLS and YYNGEE. This CDR3 region has 15 residues. V was pared by 2 bases and J by 5 bases, with 4 bases of the junction left unmatched. Written as DNA, the CDR3 is TGTGCCAGCAGCGTTAGCGGGGGGGCCCTAGATACGCAGTATTTT. Translation: CASSVSGGALDTQYF.

The chain has TRBV19 and TRBJ2-7, with TRBD2 matching 9 bases. The CDR3 runs 15 residues. The J segment lost 2 bases and the V segment lost 3 bases, leaving 5 bases of the junction unmatched. Germline CDR1 and CDR2: LNHDA and SQIVND (reference sequence). CDR3: CASSISGGNTYEQYF. The CDR3 DNA follows: TGTGCCAGTAGTATCAGCGGGGGGAACACCTACGAGCAGTACTTC.

V is TRBV6-5 and J is TRBJ2-3; 8 bases are a match to TRBD1. Losses at the gene ends were 6 bases for V and 4 bases for J; bases not matched to a gene: 9. Germline V gene data show CDR1 as MNHEY and CDR2 as SVGAGI. There are 15 residues in the CDR3. CDR3 loop: CASSSGQGNSDTQYF. CDR3 nucleotide sequence: TGTGCCAGCAGCTCCGGACAGGGCAACTCAGATACGCAGTATTTT.

This clone was observed a single time. The chain carries TRBV6-1 and TRBJ2-7; D is uncertain. Trimming cost V 1 base and J 0 bases, with 10 bases left between them. This CDR3 has 15 amino acids. The germline CDR1 and CDR2 sequences are MNHNS and SASEGT. The CDR3 coding sequence is TGTGCCAGCAGTGAAGGAACTTACGACTCCTACGAGCAGTACTTC. Translating it yields CASSEGTYDSYEQYF.